This T cell receptor (beta chain) came from a study of blood T cell repertoires in COVID-19. Overall study context: Acute and convalescent COVID-19 samples came from the United States, Italy and Spain. The analysed material was cDNA or gDNA that came from T cells, B-cell-depleted T cells, or PBMCs.

This clone was picked up a small number of times. Other DNA sequences in this specimen translate into the identical CDR3. Original data processing: Using reference gene primer amplification, nucleated cell counts were estimated. The method was immunoSEQ multiplex PCR; TCRdb's version includes in-frame clones alone and lacks a portion of them. V and J calls and clone size are given by that table; D and trimming were obtained from the DNA. The sample carries a few hundred thousand clones, around 90% recorded once. Per the germline V gene, CDR1 is MDHEN and CDR2 is SYDVKM. V was trimmed by 3 bases and J by 7 bases, leaving 9 bases between them. The CDR3 is made up of 13 amino acids.

The sequence derives from a human donor in a cohort sampled during active COVID-19. This rearrangement joins TRBV28 to TRBJ1-4; a weak D match, TRBD1 (5 bases). The material sequenced was peripheral blood. The CDR3 protein is CASSLAGGEKLFF. CDR3 nucleotide sequence: TGTGCCAGCAGTTTGGCGGGGGGTGAAAAACTGTTTTTT.